This TCR beta chain was observed in a study of blood T cell repertoires in COVID-19. About the research overall: The United States, Italy and Spain provided the acute and convalescent COVID-19 samples. PBMCs, B-cell-depleted T cells, or T cells provided the cDNA or gDNA that made up the material.

Original handling: Counts of nucleated cells, estimated from reference gene primer amplification, were obtained. Sequencing used immunoSEQ multiplex PCR; TCRdb keeps in-frame clones, though not all of them. Clonal size and the V and J genes are those of that table, whereas D and trimming came from the DNA. The sample carries roughly 45,000 clones, about nine tenths recorded once. CDR3 size: 14 residues. Trimming left V 5 bases short and J 3 bases short, with 13 bases between. The V gene's germline CDR1 is KGHSH and CDR2 LQKENI. The clonotype originates from a human donor in a cohort sampled during active COVID-19. V and J are TRBV18 and TRBJ2-5, with D tentatively TRBD2 (6 bases). Sequencing was carried out using peripheral blood. In nucleotides, the CDR3 is TGTGCCAGCTCAAGACTAGATGGGGAAGAGACCCAGTACTTC. Its translation: CASSRLDGEETQYF.